This T cell receptor beta chain was recorded in a study of blood T cell repertoires in COVID-19. The CDR3 has 15 residues. V lost 0 bases to trimming and J lost 4 bases; unmatched junction nucleotides: 5. Germline loops: CDR1 LGHDT, CDR2 YNNKEL (reference sequence). This clone occurred once. Two consecutive negative NP/OP PCR tests, clearance, or resolved symptoms defined Cohort 3 recovery. In the study's own analysis: Amplification with reference gene primers provided the estimates of nucleated cell counts. Only in-frame clones appear in the TCRdb table, and some are missing; sequencing was by immunoSEQ multiplex PCR. That table supplies the V and J calls and clone size; D and trimming were determined from the DNA. Here the sample spans 100,000 to 150,000 clones, about 88% being singletons.

The chain carries TRBV3-1 (or the pseudogene TRBV3-2) and TRBJ1-2; 7 bases line up with TRBD1. Material for sequencing was PBMCs or T cells enriched from blood (not recorded which). This sequence was found in a woman aged 45-59 years who had recovered from COVID-19. This CDR3 reads CASSQEGGWGYGYTF. The DNA of the CDR3 is TGTGCCAGCAGCCAAGAAGGGGGCTGGGGCTATGGCTACACCTTC.